This is a list of T cell receptor beta chains from one sample in a study of blood T cell repertoires in COVID-19. Some clones are missing from TCRdb's copy, which holds only in-frame ones; the method was immunoSEQ multiplex PCR. The data contain about 180,000 clones, 75% to 90% of them singletons. The sequenced sample consisted of peripheral blood. The receptor source for this set is a woman in her 70s with COVID-19, enrolled during active disease. Both conserved end residues are trimmed from each CDR3. Each record gives: V gene, D gene, J gene, CDR3 protein. A D gene is named only where the DNA matches it firmly.

>TRBV19|TRBD1|TRBJ2-7
ASTPRWDSSYEQY
>TRBV6-6|NA|TRBJ2-5
ASGLPGVQETQY
>TRBV2|NA|TRBJ1-4
ASSPIGGNEKLF
>TRBV6-2/TRBV6-3|NA|TRBJ1-5
ASSYIGDQPQH
>TRBV27|NA|TRBJ1-4
ASRRALRGSGEKLF
>TRBV6-7|TRBD1|TRBJ1-2
ASSYSCRTGLYGYT
>TRBV4-3|TRBD1|TRBJ1-2
ASSLGTGYGYT
>TRBV28|NA|TRBJ1-6
ASLPGRYNSPLH
>TRBV18|NA|TRBJ1-5
ASSPGQRMAQPQH
>TRBV7-2|TRBD2|TRBJ2-6
ATRLAGNSGANVLT
>TRBV5-8|NA|TRBJ2-2
ASSLLRQNTGELF
>TRBV15|NA|TRBJ1-2
ATSRDLAGAYGYT
>TRBV2|TRBD1|TRBJ2-1
ASRGTGRSVGEQF
>TRBV4-3|NA|TRBJ1-3
ASSQNPTAGNTIY
>TRBV5-1|NA|TRBJ2-2
ASSLNRVGGELF
>TRBV9|NA|TRBJ2-1
ASSVVGSSYNEQF
>TRBV5-6|NA|TRBJ2-7
ASSPNTGSSYEQY
>TRBV11-3|NA|TRBJ2-2
ASSRTASTGELF
>TRBV20-1|NA|TRBJ2-3
SASRDTDTQY
>TRBV11-2|TRBD2|TRBJ2-1
ASSILAGGGEQF
>TRBV28|NA|TRBJ1-1
ASSLPGGTEAF